This T cell receptor (beta chain) was identified in a study of T cells after yellow fever vaccination. General study points: Overall, a small share of clonotypes was seen in both CD4 and CD8 compartments.

This clonotype was seen many times. Its antigen is currently unknown. V lost 7 bases and J lost 1, with 11 bases in between. Germline V gives CDR1 MNHNS, CDR2 SASEGT. This CDR3 region has 14 residues. They built TCR cDNA with 5'RACE template switching, a step that put in a universal primer site and UMIs. TCRdb independently ran MiXCR on the 5' RACE reads; one entry per CDR3 protein. Of about 360,000 distinct CDR3 sequences listed, roughly 6.2% are singletons. This chain joins TRBV6-1 and TRBJ2-1; D might be TRBD2 (6 bases). Sample: PBMCs, taken 5 days after the yellow fever booster vaccination. The receptor's source is a young man who received the YFV17D yellow fever vaccine. The CDR3 DNA reads TGTGCCAGCATGATTGCGGGGTCCTACAATGAGCAGTTCTTC. The encoded protein is CASMIAGSYNEQFF.